This T cell receptor beta chain came from a study of T cell responses to AZD1222 COVID-19 vaccine. Study-level results: Dominant CD4 TCR responses targeted spike regions 160-218 and 743-854.

The data were produced by immunoSEQ multiplex PCR, yet TCRdb's version contains in-frame clones alone and is incomplete. Among 150,000 to 200,000 clones, about 83% were seen once, and the ten largest hold approximately 1%. On this clone: Its antigen is not identified.

CDR1 is SNHLY, CDR2 FYNNEI, per germline. The CDR3 consists of 17 residues. With 6 bases clipped from V and 0 bases from J, the junction kept 10 bases outside the gene matches. This specimen consisted of peripheral blood, obtained 28 days after the second AZD1222 dose. This chain joins TRBV2 and TRBJ2-1; 8 nucleotides line up with TRBD2. The TCR comes from an adult who received the AZD1222 COVID-19 vaccine. The CDR3: CASRPIAGKSSYNEQFF. The DNA of the CDR3 is TGTGCCAGCAGACCCATAGCGGGGAAGAGCTCCTACAATGAGCAGTTCTTC.